One and the same sample provided the 24 T cell receptor beta chains below, sequenced in a study of B cell selection in AIRE deficiency. The assay was immunoSEQ multiplex PCR, and TCRdb's table has in-frame clones only and misses some. Of approximately 21,000 clones in the sample, 85% to 95% were seen once. Regulatory T cells were sorted as CD4+CD25hiCD127low/negative. Sequenced sample: Tregs sorted from PBMCs. Receptors originate from a human donor with AIRE deficiency.

The CDR3 sequence: CASTPVFGEWGQFF. DNA of the CDR3: TGTGCCAGCACCCCGGTCTTCGGGGAATGGGGGCAGTTCTTC. The chain uses TRBV28 and TRBJ2-1; the D gene is possibly TRBD2 (5 bases). Trimming stripped 7 bases from V and 12 bases from J, with 22 bases between. CDR1 is MDHEN, CDR2 SYDVKM, per germline. CDR3 length: 14 amino acids.

CDR3 protein: CASSEIIQAYNEQFF. The CDR3, as DNA: TGTGCCAGCAGTGAAATTATACAGGCCTACAATGAGCAGTTCTTC. The chain has TRBV25-1 and TRBJ2-1, with TRBD1 as a possible D gene (5 bases). V was pared by 2 bases and J by 2 bases, with 10 bases between. The CDR3 consists of 15 residues. Germline V gene sequence: CDR1 MGHDK, CDR2 SYGVNS.

The chain is built from TRBV5-1 and TRBJ1-2, with TRBD1 matching 7 bases. The trim removed 3 bases at V and 7 bases at J, leaving 3 bases unmatched. CDR3 length: 12 residues. CDR1 is SGHRS and CDR2 is YFSETQ in the germline V gene. The CDR3 loop reads CASSSTGIGYTF. The DNA of the CDR3 is TGCGCCAGCAGCTCGACAGGGATTGGCTACACCTTC.

This clone occurred a few times. V and J are TRBV27 and TRBJ1-2, with D unresolved. This CDR3 has 15 residues. CDR1 and CDR2 from the germline V gene are MNHEY and SMNVEV (reference sequence). The V and J ends lost 7 bases and 0 bases respectively, with 15 bases between them. CDR3 in amino acids: CASKATWASNYGYTF. The CDR3 region has the DNA TGTGCCAGCAAGGCTACGTGGGCCTCTAACTATGGCTACACCTTC.

The chain recombines TRBV6-1 with TRBJ2-5; D not resolved. Near its end, the DNA agrees better with TRBJ2-7, so the J call may be wrong. Germline V lookup: CDR1 MNHNS, CDR2 SASEGT. There are 11 residues in the CDR3. Written as DNA, the CDR3 is TGTGCCAGCTTCAGTGCTGGCGAGCAGTACTTC. This sequence encodes CASFSAGEQYF.

The rearrangement uses TRBV6-6 and TRBJ2-1, with D possibly being TRBD2 (6 bases). V was shortened by 9 bases and J by 2 bases, with 14 bases between the two germline ends. Germline CDR1 MNHNY, CDR2 SVGAGI (reference sequence). The CDR3 sequence is 14 residues long. In DNA form, the CDR3 reads TGTGCCAGTCCGAGCGGGTCTACCTACAATGAGCAGTTCTTC. Its translation is CASPSGSTYNEQFF.

The chain joins TRBV2 to TRBJ2-7; D tentatively reads TRBD1 or TRBD2 (5 bases each). The CDR3 covers 16 residues. Trimming removed 5 bases from V and 2 bases from J, with 19 bases in between. Germline-derived CDR1 and CDR2 are SNHLY and FYNNEI. CDR3 loop: CASSPTRDRIAYEQYF. The CDR3 region has the DNA TGTGCCAGCAGTCCCACCCGGGACCGAATAGCCTACGAGCAGTACTTC.

To note about this clone: The junction differs from germline at one of its ends, possibly a read error. The chain is built from TRBV27 and TRBJ2-7, with 8 bases lining up with TRBD2. This CDR3 is built from 14 residues. Germline CDR1 and CDR2: MNHEY and SMNVEV (reference sequence). The DNA of the CDR3 is TGTGTCAGCAGTCTCCGGGAGGGCTCCTACGAGCAGTACTTC. Translation gives CVSSLREGSYEQYF.

The chain uses TRBV7-3 and TRBJ2-7; D unclear. There are 14 residues in the CDR3. From germline, CDR1 is SGHTA and CDR2 FQGTGA. Trimming took 2 bases from V and 5 from J, leaving 13 bases between them. The CDR3: CASSLLGMKNEQYF. In DNA form, the CDR3 reads TGTGCCAGCAGCTTACTAGGGATGAAGAACGAGCAGTACTTC.

The CDR3 nucleotides are TGTGCCAGCTCCAGGGGGTTCAATCAGCCCCAGCATTTT. Amino acid sequence: CASSRGFNQPQHF. The chain links TRBV6-6 to TRBJ1-5; TRBD1 matches 7 bases. The J segment lost 3 bases and the V segment lost 8 bases, leaving 4 bases of the junction unmatched. This CDR3 region has 13 residues. Looked up from germline, CDR1 is MNHNY and CDR2 is SVGAGI (reference sequence).

The chain couples TRBV14 to TRBJ2-6; D might be TRBD2 (6 bases). Per germline, CDR1 SGHDN and CDR2 FVKESK. V gave up 2 bases and J gave up 5 bases, with 13 bases separating them. The CDR3 is made up of 16 amino acids. The CDR3 DNA reads as TGTGCCAGCAGCCAAATAGGGAGGACTTGGGCCAACGTCCTGACTTTC. Translating it yields CASSQIGRTWANVLTF.

The chain uses TRBV29-1 and TRBJ1-2; D not certain. Per the germline V gene, CDR1 is SQVTM and CDR2 is ANQGSEA. The CDR3 spans 11 residues. Deletions cut 3 bases from V and 5 bases from J, with 7 bases between. The CDR3 sequence is CSVEVGYGYTF. CDR3 nucleotide sequence: TGCAGCGTTGAGGTCGGGTATGGCTACACCTTC.

The J gene is TRBJ2-5, the V gene TRBV7-9; 9 bases are shared with TRBD2. This CDR3 is 18 amino acids long. V gave up 1 base and J gave up 5 bases; unmatched junction bases: 14. Germline V gene lookup returns CDR1 SEHNR and CDR2 FQNEAQ (reference sequence). The CDR3 spells CASSLVSHSGSVGETQYF. The CDR3 DNA reads TGTGCCAGCAGCTTAGTGTCTCATAGCGGGAGTGTCGGGGAGACCCAGTACTTC.

The V and J genes are TRBV7-2 and TRBJ2-7; D gene uncertain. Germline CDR1 reads SGHTA; CDR2 reads FQGNSA. Trimming removed 1 base from V and 1 base from J, with 5 bases in between. CDR3 size: 13 residues. CDR3 in amino acids: CASSLEVSYEQYF. The CDR3 DNA reads as TGTGCCAGCAGCTTAGAGGTTTCCTACGAGCAGTACTTC.

This clone came up once. The chain employs TRBV29-1 and TRBJ1-2; D unclear. The CDR3 loop spans 11 amino acids. Germline CDR1 and CDR2: SQVTM and ANQGSEA. Trimming took off 3 bases at V and 4 bases at J, with 6 bases between the two ends. This CDR3 is CSVDRFYGYTF. The CDR3 coding sequence is TGCAGCGTTGACAGGTTCTATGGCTACACCTTC.

The chain uses TRBV7-3 and TRBJ2-1; maybe TRBD1 (7 bases). The CDR3 contains 15 residues. The germline gives CDR1 SGHTA, CDR2 FQGTGA. V was shortened by 6 bases and J by 4 bases, with 16 bases between the two germline ends. DNA for the CDR3: TGTGCCAGCAGGCAGGAGGGGGCTGATTACAATGAGCAGTTCTTC. It translates to CASRQEGADYNEQFF.

The rearrangement uses TRBV10-3 and TRBJ1-3, with TRBD1 matching 7 bases. Trimming cost V 3 bases and J 2 bases; bases outside gene matches: 4. In germline, CDR1 is ENHRY, CDR2 SYGVKD. The CDR3 consists of 15 residues. Here the CDR3 DNA reads TGTGCCATCAGTGACCTACAGGGGCCTGGAAACACCATATATTTT. Encoded protein: CAISDLQGPGNTIYF.

The chain uses TRBV7-9 and TRBJ2-5; D gene uncertain. Germline lookup yields CDR1 SEHNR and CDR2 FQNEAQ (reference sequence). The V and J ends lost 1 base and 5 bases respectively, with 8 bases between them. The length of the CDR3 is 13 residues. The CDR3 here is CASSLGSWETQYF. CDR3 in DNA: TGTGCCAGCAGCTTAGGGAGTTGGGAGACCCAGTACTTC.

The J gene is TRBJ2-7, the V gene TRBV13; D unclear. The V and J ends lost 1 base and 2 bases respectively, with 6 bases between them. The germline V gene has CDR1 PRHDT and CDR2 FYEKMQ (reference sequence). The CDR3 runs 13 residues. In nucleotides, the CDR3 is TGTGCCAGCAGCTTAGACACACCCTACGAGCAGTACTTC. It codes for CASSLDTPYEQYF.

This chain links TRBV30 with TRBJ1-4, with D perhaps matching TRBD1 (5 bases). The CDR3 contains 12 residues. Germline-derived CDR1 and CDR2 are GTSNPN and SVGIG (reference sequence). The V and J ends lost 3 bases and 8 bases respectively, with 10 bases between them. CDR3 coding DNA: TGTGCCTGGAGGGGGCGGAACGAAAAACTGTTTTTT. Protein sequence: CAWRGRNEKLFF.

V is TRBV5-4 and J is TRBJ1-1, with 8 bases that match TRBD1. The CDR3 consists of 16 residues. The V segment lost 4 bases and the J segment 3 bases; nucleotides outside the gene matches: 11. Germline CDR1 and CDR2: SGHNT and YYREEE (reference sequence). In DNA form, the CDR3 reads TGTGCCAGCAGCCTCTGGACAGGGAGGAAGTACACTGAAGCTTTCTTT. As protein: CASSLWTGRKYTEAFF.

The chain uses TRBV9 and TRBJ1-2; D gene uncertain. V gave up 4 bases and J gave up 1 base, with 23 bases separating them. This CDR3 is built from 18 residues. Germline-derived CDR1 and CDR2 are SGDLS and YYNGEE. Written as DNA, the CDR3 is TGTGCCAGCAGCCCGAACCCTTCGCCTCCCCCCTATAACTATGGCTACACCTTC. The encoded protein is CASSPNPSPPPYNYGYTF.

The V gene is TRBV19, the J gene TRBJ1-1; no firm D call. The V and J ends lost 3 bases and 1 base respectively, with 21 bases between them. The CDR3 loop spans 18 amino acids. The germline V gene has CDR1 LNHDA and CDR2 SQIVND (reference sequence). CDR3 bases: TGTGCCAGTAGTATTGGGAGAGGCTTGGCAGTGACGAACACTGAAGCTTTCTTT. Protein product: CASSIGRGLAVTNTEAFF.

The genes are TRBV7-9 and TRBJ1-5; TRBD1 matches at 8 bases. The CDR3 contains 14 residues. CDR1 and CDR2 from the germline V gene are SEHNR and FQNEAQ (reference sequence). Trimming took 5 bases from V and 11 from J; bases not matched to a gene: 11. The CDR3 loop is CASSGEGQARAQHF. CDR3 in DNA: TGTGCCAGCAGCGGCGAGGGACAGGCAAGAGCCCAGCATTTT.